The 13 T cell receptor beta chains below come from one sample, sequenced in a study of cytomegalovirus exposure and HLA in healthy donors. 60 Vbeta and 13 Jbeta primers were used in PCR. Assay used: immunoSEQ multiplex PCR; TCRdb lists only in-frame clones, some missing. The table includes about 150,000 clones, 70% to 80% detected once. Sequencing input: PBMCs. All receptors come from a woman in her forties in good health and CMV-seronegative.

V is TRBV19 and J is TRBJ1-1; 10 bases map to TRBD1. Germline CDR1 and CDR2: LNHDA and SQIVND (reference sequence). This CDR3 region has 11 residues. V lost 10 bases to trimming and J lost 7 bases; unmatched junction nucleotides: 3. In nucleotides, the CDR3 is TGTGCCACAAGGACAGGGGGTGAAGCTTTCTTT. The encoded protein is CATRTGGEAFF.

This chain connects TRBV5-1 to TRBJ2-2; D perhaps matches TRBD2 (6 bases). The CDR3 runs 16 residues. The ends were cut back, 0 bases at V and 6 bases at J, with 15 bases in the middle. CDR1 and CDR2 (germline): SGHRS, YFSETQ. Here the CDR3 reads CASSLVEGGGAGELFF. The DNA for the CDR3 is TGCGCCAGCAGCTTGGTGGAGGGAGGAGGAGCCGGGGAGCTGTTTTTT.

The rearrangement uses TRBV5-6 and TRBJ2-7, with D possibly matching TRBD2 (7 bases). Germline CDR1 is SGHDT and CDR2 is YYEEEE. The CDR3 consists of 15 residues. Trimming stripped 3 bases from V and 3 bases from J, with 16 bases between. CDR3 sequence: CASSSSGTRFYEQYF. The CDR3 DNA reads as TGTGCCAGCAGCTCGAGCGGGACAAGGTTCTACGAGCAGTACTTC.

The CDR3 sequence: CASSTRQGGDTEAFF. As DNA, the CDR3 is TGTGCCAGCAGCACCCGACAGGGTGGTGACACTGAAGCTTTCTTT. The chain couples TRBV4-2 to TRBJ1-1; 7 bases fit TRBD1. The germline V gene has CDR1 LGHNA and CDR2 YNFKEQ. CDR3 length: 15 amino acids. V lost 5 bases, J lost 3 bases, and 9 bases stayed unmatched.

The rearrangement links TRBV4-2 to TRBJ2-1; D gene unclear. Trimming took 8 bases from V and 5 from J, leaving 16 bases between them. The CDR3 runs to 14 residues. In germline, CDR1 is LGHNA, CDR2 YNFKEQ. The CDR3 spells CASGPLDSNNEQFF. The CDR3 DNA follows: TGTGCCAGCGGCCCCCTCGACTCAAACAATGAGCAGTTCTTC.

V gene TRBV6-1 combines with J gene TRBJ2-5; D is possibly TRBD1 (6 bases). Germline CDR1 and CDR2: MNHNS and SASEGT. V was pared by 6 bases and J by 3 bases, with 17 bases between. This CDR3 is 15 amino acids long. The CDR3 loop reads CASRSAGAGEETQYF. For the CDR3, the DNA is TGTGCCAGCAGGTCGGCTGGGGCAGGGGAAGAGACCCAGTACTTC.

The chain joins TRBV27 to TRBJ2-7; 11 bases match TRBD1. The CDR3 contains 15 residues. The V and J ends lost 5 bases and 7 bases, in that order; junction bases with no gene match: 10. In germline, CDR1 is MNHEY, CDR2 SMNVEV (reference sequence). The CDR3 loop reads CASSATDRGLREQYF. The CDR3 region has the DNA TGTGCCAGCAGTGCAACGGACAGGGGGCTGAGGGAGCAGTACTTC.

The chain recombines TRBV5-1 with TRBJ2-1; 13 positions match TRBD2. V was pared by 3 bases and J by 10 bases, with 4 bases of the junction left unmatched. Germline-derived CDR1 and CDR2 are SGHRS and YFSETQ. The CDR3 is 14 amino acids. As DNA, the CDR3 is TGCGCCAGCAGCTCGGGACTAGCGGGAAGGGAGCAGTTCTTC. It specifies CASSSGLAGREQFF. Based on the CDR3 plus reference TRBV5-1 and TRBJ2-1, the full variable domain is KAGVTQTPRYLIKTRGQQVTLSCSPISGHRSVSWYQQTPGQGLQFLFEYFSETQRNKGNFPGRFSGRQFSNSRSEMNVSTLELGDSALYLCASSSGLAGREQFFGPGTRLTVL.

The V gene is TRBV5-5, the J gene TRBJ1-2; a possible D gene is TRBD1 (5 bases). CDR3 length: 15 amino acids. Between the trimmed V and J ends, which lost 0 bases and 4 bases, there was a span of 13 bases. Germline-derived CDR1 and CDR2 are SGHKS and YYEKEE (reference sequence). The CDR3 here is CASSLGGGELYGYTF. CDR3 in DNA: TGTGCCAGCAGCTTGGGCGGAGGGGAACTCTATGGCTACACCTTC.

This clone turned up a few times. The chain has TRBV5-4 and TRBJ2-5; 10 bases are shared with TRBD1. V gave up 0 bases and J gave up 5 bases; unmatched junction bases: 4. The germline V gene encodes CDR1 SGHNT and CDR2 YYREEE (reference sequence). CDR3 length equals 15 residues. DNA of the CDR3: TGTGCCAGCAGCTTGGGGGGGGGACAGGGGGAGACCCAGTACTTC. Protein sequence: CASSLGGGQGETQYF. Full variable domain (outside the CDR3, taken from reference TRBV5-4 and TRBJ2-5): ETGVTQSPTHLIKTRGQQVTLRCSSQSGHNTVSWYQQALGQGPQFIFQYYREEENGRGNFPPRFSGLQFPNYSSELNVNALELDDSALYLCASSLGGGQGETQYFGPGTRLLVL.

CDR3 residues: CASRLGGTDTQYF. CDR3 DNA sequence: TGTGCCAGCAGGCTCGGGGGGACAGATACGCAGTATTTT. The chain links TRBV2 to TRBJ2-3, with 7 bases identical to TRBD2. The CDR3 runs to 13 residues. Germline CDR1 is SNHLY and CDR2 is FYNNEI. V lost 6 bases to trimming and J lost 3 bases; unmatched junction nucleotides: 3.

The chain carries TRBV5-4 and TRBJ2-2, with 8 positions matching TRBD2. Germline-derived CDR1 and CDR2 are SGHNT and YYREEE (reference sequence). J lost 6 bases, V lost 0 bases, and 7 bases had no gene match. This CDR3 has 16 amino acids. The CDR3 loop reads CASSLAGGGYAGELFF. Written as DNA, the CDR3 is TGTGCCAGCAGCTTGGCCGGCGGGGGGTACGCCGGGGAGCTGTTTTTT.

This chain connects TRBV10-3 to TRBJ2-7, with 8 bases lining up with TRBD1. This CDR3 is built from 13 residues. Germline trimming cut 4 bases from V and 5 bases from J; bases unmatched to any gene: 4. In germline, CDR1 is ENHRY, CDR2 SYGVKD. The CDR3 reads CAISVGQVNEQYF. CDR3 sequence (DNA): TGTGCCATCAGTGTGGGACAGGTAAACGAGCAGTACTTC.